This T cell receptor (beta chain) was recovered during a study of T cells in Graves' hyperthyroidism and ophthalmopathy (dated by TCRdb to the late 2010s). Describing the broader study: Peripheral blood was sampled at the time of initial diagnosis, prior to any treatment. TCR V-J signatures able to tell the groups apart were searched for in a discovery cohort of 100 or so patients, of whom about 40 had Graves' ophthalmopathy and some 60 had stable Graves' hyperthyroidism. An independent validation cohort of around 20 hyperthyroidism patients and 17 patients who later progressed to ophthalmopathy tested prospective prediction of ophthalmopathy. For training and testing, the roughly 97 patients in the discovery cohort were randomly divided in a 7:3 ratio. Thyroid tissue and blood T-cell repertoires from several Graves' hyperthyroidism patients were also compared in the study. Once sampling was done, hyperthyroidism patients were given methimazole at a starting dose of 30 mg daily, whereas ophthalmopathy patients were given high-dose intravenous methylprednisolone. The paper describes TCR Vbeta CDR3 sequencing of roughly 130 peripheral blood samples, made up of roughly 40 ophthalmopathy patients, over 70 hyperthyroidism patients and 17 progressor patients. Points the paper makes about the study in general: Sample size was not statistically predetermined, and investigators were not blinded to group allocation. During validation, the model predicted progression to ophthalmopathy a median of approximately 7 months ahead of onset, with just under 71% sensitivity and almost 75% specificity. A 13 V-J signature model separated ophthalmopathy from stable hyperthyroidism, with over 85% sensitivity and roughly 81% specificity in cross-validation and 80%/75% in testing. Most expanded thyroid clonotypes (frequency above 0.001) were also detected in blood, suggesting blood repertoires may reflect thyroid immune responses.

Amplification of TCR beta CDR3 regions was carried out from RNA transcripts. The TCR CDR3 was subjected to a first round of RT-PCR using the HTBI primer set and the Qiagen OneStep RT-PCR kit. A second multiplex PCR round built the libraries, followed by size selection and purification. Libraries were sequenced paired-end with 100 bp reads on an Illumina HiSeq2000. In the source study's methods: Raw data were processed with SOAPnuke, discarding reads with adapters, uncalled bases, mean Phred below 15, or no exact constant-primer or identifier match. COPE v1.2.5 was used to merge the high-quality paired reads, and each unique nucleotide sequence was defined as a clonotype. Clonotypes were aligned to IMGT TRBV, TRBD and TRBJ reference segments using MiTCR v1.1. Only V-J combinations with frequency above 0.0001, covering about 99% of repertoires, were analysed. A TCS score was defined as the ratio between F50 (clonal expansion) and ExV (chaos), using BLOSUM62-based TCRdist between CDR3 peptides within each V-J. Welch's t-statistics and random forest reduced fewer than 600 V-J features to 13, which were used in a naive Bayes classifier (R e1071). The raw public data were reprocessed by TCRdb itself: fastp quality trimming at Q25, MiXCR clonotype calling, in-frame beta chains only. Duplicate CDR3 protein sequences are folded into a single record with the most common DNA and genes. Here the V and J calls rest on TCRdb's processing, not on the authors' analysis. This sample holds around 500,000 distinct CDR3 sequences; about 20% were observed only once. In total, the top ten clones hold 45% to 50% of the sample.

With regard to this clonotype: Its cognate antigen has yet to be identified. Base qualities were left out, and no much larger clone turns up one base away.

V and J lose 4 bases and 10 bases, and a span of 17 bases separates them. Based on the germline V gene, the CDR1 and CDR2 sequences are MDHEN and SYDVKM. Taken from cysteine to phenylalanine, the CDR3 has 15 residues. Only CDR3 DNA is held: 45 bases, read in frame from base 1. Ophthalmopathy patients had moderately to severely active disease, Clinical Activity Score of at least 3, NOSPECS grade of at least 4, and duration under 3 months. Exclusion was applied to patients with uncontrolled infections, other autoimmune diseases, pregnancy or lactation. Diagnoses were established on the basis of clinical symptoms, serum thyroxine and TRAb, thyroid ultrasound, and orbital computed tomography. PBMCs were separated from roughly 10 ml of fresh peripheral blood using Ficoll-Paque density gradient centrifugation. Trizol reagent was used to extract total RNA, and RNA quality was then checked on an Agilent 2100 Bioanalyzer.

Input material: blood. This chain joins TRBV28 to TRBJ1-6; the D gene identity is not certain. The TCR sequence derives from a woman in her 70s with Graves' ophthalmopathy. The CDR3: CASSYLRKGKSPLHF. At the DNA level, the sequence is TGTGCCAGCAGTTATCTCAGGAAGGGAAAATCACCCCTCCACTTT.